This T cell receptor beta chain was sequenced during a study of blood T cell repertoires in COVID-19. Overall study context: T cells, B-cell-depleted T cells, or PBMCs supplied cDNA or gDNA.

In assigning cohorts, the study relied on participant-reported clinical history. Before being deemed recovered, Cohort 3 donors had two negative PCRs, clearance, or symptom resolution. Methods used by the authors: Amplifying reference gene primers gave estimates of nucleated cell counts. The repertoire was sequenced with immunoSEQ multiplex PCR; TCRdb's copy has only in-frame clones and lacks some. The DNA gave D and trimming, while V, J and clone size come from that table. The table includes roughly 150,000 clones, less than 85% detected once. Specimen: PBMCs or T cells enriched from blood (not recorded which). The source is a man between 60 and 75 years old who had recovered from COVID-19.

CDR3 sequence (DNA): TGCAGCGTAACACAGGGGACAGATACGCAGTATTTT. Translating gives CSVTQGTDTQYF. This chain connects TRBV29-1 to TRBJ2-3; 7 bases are a match to TRBD1. J lost 3 bases, V lost 6 bases, and 3 bases had no gene match. Germline V gene data show CDR1 as SQVTM and CDR2 as ANQGSEA. The CDR3 contains 12 residues.